The subject of this entry is one TCR beta chain. The target antigen is unknown. This record belongs to a study of cytomegalovirus exposure and HLA in healthy donors. Findings and limits, study-wide: Among TCR beta chains, those listed as cytomegalovirus-associated numbered over 150. Earlier analysis yielded a pattern in which most TCR beta V segments were productive about 90% or about 30% of the time.

The CDR3 spans 13 residues. V was clipped by 4 bases and J by 10 bases, with 13 bases between them. Germline CDR1 SGHAT, CDR2 FQNNGV. Primers included in the PCR were 60 Vbeta and 13 Jbeta primers. This table comes from immunoSEQ multiplex PCR, and its TCRdb copy is limited to in-frame clones, with some not included. The sample totals 200,000 to 250,000 clones. V is TRBV11-2 and J is TRBJ2-2; tentatively, D is TRBD1 (6 bases). The receptor comes from a young woman in good health and CMV-seropositive. The material sequenced was PBMCs. CDR3 bases: TGTGCCAGCAGCTCTAACAGGGTGGTGGAGCTGTTTTTT. It yields the protein CASSSNRVVELFF.